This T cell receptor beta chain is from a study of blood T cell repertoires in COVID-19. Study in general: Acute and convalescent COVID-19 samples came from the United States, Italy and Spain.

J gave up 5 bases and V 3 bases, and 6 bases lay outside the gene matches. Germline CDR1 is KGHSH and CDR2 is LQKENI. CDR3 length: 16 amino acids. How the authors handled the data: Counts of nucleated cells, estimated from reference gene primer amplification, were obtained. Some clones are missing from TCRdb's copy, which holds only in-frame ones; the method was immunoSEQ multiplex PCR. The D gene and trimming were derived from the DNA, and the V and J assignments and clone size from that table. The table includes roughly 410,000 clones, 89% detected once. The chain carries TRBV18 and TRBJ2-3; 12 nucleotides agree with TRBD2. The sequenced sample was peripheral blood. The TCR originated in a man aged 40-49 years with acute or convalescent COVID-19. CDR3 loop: CASSPRTSGAGDTQYF. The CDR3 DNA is TGTGCCAGCTCACCCCGGACTAGCGGGGCTGGAGATACGCAGTATTTT.